The rows below give T cell receptor beta chains drawn from one sample of a study of blood T cell repertoires in COVID-19. Only in-frame clones appear in the TCRdb table, and some are missing; sequencing was by immunoSEQ multiplex PCR. In the table there are roughly 330,000 clones, over 80% of which are singletons. Input material: PBMCs or T cells enriched from blood (not recorded which). These receptors were collected from a young man who had recovered from COVID-19. Each CDR3 is given with its conserved first and last residue. Each record gives: CDR3 DNA, CDR3 protein, J gene, D gene, V gene, clone size. The D gene is left open where the match is weak. The size of a clone is reported for some rows only, either as once, few or many, or as a class for expanded clones.

DNA: TGTGCCAGCAGTTCGGTCTCACAGGAAAAGTACTTC
CDR3: CASSSVSQEKYF
J: TRBJ2-7
D: -
V: TRBV6-5
size: -

DNA: TGCGCCAGCAGCTTGGAAGGGGCTGGCAATCAGCCCCAGCATTTT
CDR3: CASSLEGAGNQPQHF
J: TRBJ1-5
D: -
V: TRBV5-1
size: -

DNA: TGTGCCAGCAAATGGGCAGGTCACGGCCAAGAGACCCAGTACTTC
CDR3: CASKWAGHGQETQYF
J: TRBJ2-5
D: -
V: TRBV2
size: -

DNA: TGTGCCAGCAGCAGGGGCTATACTAGCACAGATACGCAGTATTTT
CDR3: CASSRGYTSTDTQYF
J: TRBJ2-3
D: -
V: TRBV21-1
size: -

DNA: TGCGCCAGCAGTGGAGGTCATAGCAGCTCCTACGAGCAGTACTTC
CDR3: CASSGGHSSSYEQYF
J: TRBJ2-7
D: -
V: TRBV10-1
size: -

DNA: TGCGCCAGCAGCCAAGCTCAGGGGCTCGGGAACACCATATATTTT
CDR3: CASSQAQGLGNTIYF
J: TRBJ1-3
D: -
V: TRBV4-1
size: -

DNA: TGCGCCAGCAGTTACAGGGGTGAGGTAGAGCAGTACTTC
CDR3: CASSYRGEVEQYF
J: TRBJ2-7
D: TRBD1
V: TRBV23-1
size: once

DNA: TGTGCCAGCAGCTTAGACGTAGGGGACGAGCAGTACTTC
CDR3: CASSLDVGDEQYF
J: TRBJ2-7
D: -
V: TRBV11-2
size: -

DNA: TGCGCCAGCAGCCAATTCCCCGGGACAGGGGGCTCCGGGGAGCTGTTTTTT
CDR3: CASSQFPGTGGSGELFF
J: TRBJ2-2
D: TRBD1
V: TRBV4-1
size: -

DNA: TGCAGCGTTGAAAGACAGGGGACCTACGAGCAGTACTTC
CDR3: CSVERQGTYEQYF
J: TRBJ2-7
D: TRBD1
V: TRBV29-1
size: -

DNA: TGCGCCAGCAGCCGAAAACCCGACAGACCCGGGGAGCTGTTTTTT
CDR3: CASSRKPDRPGELFF
J: TRBJ2-2
D: -
V: TRBV4-1
size: -

DNA: TGTGCCAGCAGCGCCACTCTCAGGCAGCCATCCTACGAGCAGTACTTC
CDR3: CASSATLRQPSYEQYF
J: TRBJ2-7
D: -
V: TRBV11-2
size: -

DNA: TGTGCCAGCAGTTACTCGCAGGGGATCGGGGAGCTGTTTTTT
CDR3: CASSYSQGIGELFF
J: TRBJ2-2
D: -
V: TRBV6-5
size: once

DNA: TGTGCCAGCAGCCAATATAGTGTTTCAGATACGCAGTATTTT
CDR3: CASSQYSVSDTQYF
J: TRBJ2-3
D: -
V: TRBV3-1/TRBV3-2
size: -

DNA: TGTGCCAGCAGTGAAGTGGCGGGGGGGCGGTCCTACAATGAGCAGTTCTTC
CDR3: CASSEVAGGRSYNEQFF
J: TRBJ2-1
D: TRBD2
V: TRBV6-1
size: few

DNA: TGTGCCACGCTAGGGGGTACCTCCTACGAGCAGTACTTC
CDR3: CATLGGTSYEQYF
J: TRBJ2-7
D: -
V: TRBV6-5
size: -

DNA: TGTGCCAGCAGCCCCCGGACAGGGGGTGCCTATGGCTACACCTTC
CDR3: CASSPRTGGAYGYTF
J: TRBJ1-2
D: TRBD1
V: TRBV7-9
size: -

DNA: TGTGCCAGCAGCTCTCGACAGTCGCTTGAAAAACTGTTTTTT
CDR3: CASSSRQSLEKLFF
J: TRBJ1-4
D: -
V: TRBV5-5
size: -

DNA: TGTGCCAGCAGCCCCTCCGGGACTAGCGGGGGCGAGCAGTACTTC
CDR3: CASSPSGTSGGEQYF
J: TRBJ2-7
D: TRBD2
V: TRBV7-9
size: few

DNA: TGTGCCAGCAGCGTAGCCCGCGACAGGGAAGGATACGAGCAGTACTTC
CDR3: CASSVARDREGYEQYF
J: TRBJ2-7
D: TRBD1
V: TRBV9
size: -

DNA: TGTGCCAGCAGCACCGGGACAACTAATGAAAAACTGTTTTTT
CDR3: CASSTGTTNEKLFF
J: TRBJ1-4
D: -
V: TRBV25-1
size: -

DNA: TGTGCCAGCAGTGAAACGGCATGGGAGGGAAATGAGCAGTTCTTC
CDR3: CASSETAWEGNEQFF
J: TRBJ2-1
D: TRBD2
V: TRBV2
size: -

DNA: TGTGCCACCAGCAGAGGACAGGGGTGGTATGGCTACACCTTC
CDR3: CATSRGQGWYGYTF
J: TRBJ1-2
D: TRBD1
V: TRBV15
size: -

DNA: TGTGCCAGCAGCCCAACAGGGGGGTATAATTCACCCCTCCACTTT
CDR3: CASSPTGGYNSPLHF
J: TRBJ1-6
D: TRBD1
V: TRBV9
size: -

DNA: TGTGCCAGCAGCTTTCCGCGACAATGGGCAGCTTTCTTT
CDR3: CASSFPRQWAAFF
J: TRBJ1-1
D: -
V: TRBV7-9
size: -

DNA: TGTGCCAGCAGTTTCCTCACAGGCTACGAGCAGTACTTC
CDR3: CASSFLTGYEQYF
J: TRBJ2-7
D: -
V: TRBV12-3/TRBV12-4
size: once

DNA: TGTGCCAGTAGTACCAGGACCGGGGAGCTGTTTTTT
CDR3: CASSTRTGELFF
J: TRBJ2-2
D: -
V: TRBV19
size: -

DNA: TGTGCCAGCAGCTTAGGGGTGGCGGTCAATCAGCCCCAGCATTTT
CDR3: CASSLGVAVNQPQHF
J: TRBJ1-5
D: -
V: TRBV7-2
size: -

DNA: TGTGCCAGCAGCTTAGATGGGGCAGGGCGTGAAAAACTGTTTTTT
CDR3: CASSLDGAGREKLFF
J: TRBJ1-4
D: -
V: TRBV7-9
size: -

DNA: TGTGCCAGCAGCTTCGGAGCATATGTAGCCAAAAACATTCAGTACTTC
CDR3: CASSFGAYVAKNIQYF
J: TRBJ2-4
D: -
V: TRBV7-2
size: -

DNA: TGTGCCAGCAGTTTCACGGACAGGATGAACACTGAAGCTTTCTTT
CDR3: CASSFTDRMNTEAFF
J: TRBJ1-1
D: TRBD1
V: TRBV28
size: -

DNA: TGTGCCACCAGCAGACAGGGTCGGGGGACTAGCGTGGGTGAGCAGTTCTTC
CDR3: CATSRQGRGTSVGEQFF
J: TRBJ2-1
D: TRBD2
V: TRBV24-1
size: -

DNA: TGTGCCAGCAGGCCCGACAGGGGACCCCGGTATGGCTACACCTTC
CDR3: CASRPDRGPRYGYTF
J: TRBJ1-2
D: -
V: TRBV21-1
size: -

DNA: TGTGCCAGCAGCTCCAGGGATCTCTATGGCTACACCTTC
CDR3: CASSSRDLYGYTF
J: TRBJ1-2
D: -
V: TRBV12-3/TRBV12-4
size: -

DNA: TGTGCCAGCAGCCCCCGGACAGGGGCCCCTACCTACGAGCAGTACTTC
CDR3: CASSPRTGAPTYEQYF
J: TRBJ2-7
D: TRBD1
V: TRBV7-3
size: -

DNA: TGCGCCAGCAGCTTGGGGGATACAGGGGCTGGAAACACCATATATTTT
CDR3: CASSLGDTGAGNTIYF
J: TRBJ1-3
D: TRBD1
V: TRBV5-1
size: -

DNA: TGTGCCAGCAGCAGGGGACAGGAAGCCTACGAGCAGTACTTC
CDR3: CASSRGQEAYEQYF
J: TRBJ2-7
D: TRBD1
V: TRBV11-3
size: -

DNA: TGTGCCAGCACCCAGGGACAGGGCCCCTACGAGCAGTACTTC
CDR3: CASTQGQGPYEQYF
J: TRBJ2-7
D: TRBD1
V: TRBV28
size: -

DNA: TGTGCCAGCAGCCAAGGATCAGGGAATCAGCCCCAGCATTTT
CDR3: CASSQGSGNQPQHF
J: TRBJ1-5
D: -
V: TRBV3-1/TRBV3-2
size: -

DNA: TGCGCCAGCAGCTTGGAGGGGACTACCACTGAAGCTTTCTTT
CDR3: CASSLEGTTTEAFF
J: TRBJ1-1
D: -
V: TRBV5-1
size: once